These 12 T cell receptor beta chains came from one sample sequenced in a study of blood T cell repertoires in COVID-19. Profiled with immunoSEQ multiplex PCR; TCRdb holds only in-frame clones, not every one. The sample comprises approximately 200,000 clones, 86% of which are singletons, and 2.9% rests with the top ten. The sample was peripheral blood. The receptor set was obtained from a woman in her 30s with active or convalescent COVID-19.

This clone was observed once. This chain joins TRBV3-1 (or the pseudogene TRBV3-2) and TRBJ2-5, with D possibly matching TRBD2 (7 bases). V was trimmed by 4 bases and J by 4 bases, leaving 16 bases between them. The CDR3 runs 15 residues. Germline V lookup: CDR1 LGHDT, CDR2 YNNKEL (reference sequence). CDR3 sequence reads: CASSRPGGQSETQYF. CDR3 DNA: TGTGCCAGCAGCCGACCCGGGGGGCAGTCAGAGACCCAGTACTTC.

The chain carries TRBV7-8 and TRBJ2-1, with a weak D call TRBD2 (7 bases). The CDR3 extends over 13 amino acids. V dropped 1 base and J dropped 8 bases, with 9 bases sitting between them. CDR1 and CDR2 from the germline V gene are SGHVS and FQNEAQ. The CDR3 spells CASSLGGGDEQFF. DNA of the CDR3: TGTGCCAGCAGCTTAGGAGGGGGGGATGAGCAGTTCTTC.

The chain joins TRBV27 to TRBJ2-7; D gene ambiguous. Germline lookup yields CDR1 MNHEY and CDR2 SMNVEV (reference sequence). This CDR3 comprises 14 residues. V was shortened by 4 bases and J by 3 bases, with 13 bases between the two germline ends. CDR3 amino acids: CASSSFSPSYEQYF. The CDR3 DNA sequence: TGTGCCAGCAGTTCCTTTTCGCCCAGCTACGAGCAGTACTTC.

This CDR3 is CASKLVLYETQYF. CDR3 DNA: TGTGCCAGCAAACTAGTTCTCTACGAGACCCAGTACTTC. The chain carries TRBV28 and TRBJ2-5, with D perhaps TRBD2 (5 bases). CDR3 length: 13 amino acids. Germline CDR1 reads MDHEN; CDR2 reads SYDVKM. V was pared by 7 bases and J by 5 bases, with 14 bases between.

The chain joins TRBV18 to TRBJ1-6; 7 nucleotides agree with TRBD1. The CDR3 sequence is 15 residues long. Per germline, CDR1 KGHSH and CDR2 LQKENI. J was trimmed by 10 bases and V by 3 bases; bases with no gene match: 9. CDR3 amino acids: CASSPGAGGNSPLHF. CDR3 bases: TGTGCCAGCTCACCCGGAGCAGGGGGGAACTCACCCCTCCACTTT.

The rearrangement joins TRBV18 to TRBJ1-1; D is undetermined. Germline CDR1 KGHSH, CDR2 LQKENI. CDR3 length: 13 residues. Trimming stripped 2 bases from V and 3 bases from J, with 7 bases between. The CDR3 reads CASSPSRDTEAFF. The DNA for the CDR3 is TGTGCCAGCTCACCATCGAGGGACACTGAAGCTTTCTTT.

The CDR3 nucleotides are TGTGCCAGCAGCGCGACCGGGACTAGCGGGGATGAGTGGAGCCACGAGCAGTACTTC. Its protein is CASSATGTSGDEWSHEQYF. The genes are TRBV9 and TRBJ2-7; TRBD2 matches 13 bases. Unmatched junction bases numbered 17, after V lost 3 bases and J lost 5 bases. The germline V gene has CDR1 SGDLS and CDR2 YYNGEE. The CDR3 consists of 19 residues.

This clone was picked up one time. The J gene is TRBJ1-1, the V gene TRBV14; D is possibly TRBD1 (6 bases). The CDR3 totals 14 residues. Between the trimmed V and J ends, which lost 5 bases and 5 bases, there was a span of 15 bases. Germline CDR1 is SGHDN and CDR2 is FVKESK. As DNA, the CDR3 is TGTGCCAGCAGCACACAGGGTGGTAGGACTGAAGCTTTCTTT. Translating it yields CASSTQGGRTEAFF.

The chain carries TRBV11-3 and TRBJ2-1; TRBD1 matches 9 bases. From germline, CDR1 is SGHNT and CDR2 YENEEA. V was clipped by 0 bases and J by 8 bases; unmatched bases: 5. The CDR3 has 15 amino acids. The CDR3 here is CASSLEGTGSHEQFF. CDR3 nucleotide sequence: TGTGCCAGCAGCTTAGAGGGGACAGGGTCCCATGAGCAGTTCTTC.

The chain links TRBV18 to TRBJ1-4, with D perhaps matching TRBD1 (6 bases). Trimming cost V 3 bases and J 5 bases, with 16 bases left between them. CDR1 and CDR2 from the germline V gene are KGHSH and LQKENI. This CDR3 has 16 residues. This CDR3 is CASSPQTGSFNEKLFF. The CDR3 nucleotides read TGTGCCAGCTCACCGCAAACAGGGAGCTTCAATGAAAAACTGTTTTTT.

V gene TRBV21-1 combines with J gene TRBJ1-1; TRBD1 is the table's D call and was not checked against the DNA. TRBV21-1 is shown as a pseudogene. The CDR3 runs 12 residues. The CDR3 region is CASSKTGTEAFF. The CDR3 nucleotides are TGTGCCAGCAGCAAGACAGGGACTGAAGCTTTCTTT.

The chain combines TRBV2 with TRBJ2-5; D remains unclear. The CDR3 length is 11 residues. CDR1 SNHLY and CDR2 FYNNEI come from the germline V gene. The V and J ends lost 10 bases and 4 bases respectively, with 10 bases between them. The DNA of the CDR3 is TGTGCCACCTTTTCCCCAGAGACCCAGTACTTC. Translated: CATFSPETQYF.